A selection of T cell receptor beta chains follows, all from one sample in a study of neurological immune-mediated disorders. TCRdb re-called the 5' RACE reads with MiXCR, one entry per CDR3 protein. The top ten hold 7.4% of the sample, which has about 74,000 distinct CDR3 sequences, roughly 5.6% seen once. The sequencing sample was made of PBMCs. The receptor source for this set is a man aged 18-30 years with multiple sclerosis. CDR3s include the opening cysteine and the closing phenylalanine or tryptophan. The order of the fields is D gene, J gene, V gene, clone size, CDR3 protein, CDR3 DNA. D genes are given only for firm matches. Clone size, where shown, is once, few, many, or a class for clones that have expanded.

TRBD2,TRBJ2-1,TRBV7-2,many,CATTPSGRIGEQFF,TGTGCCACCACTCCTAGCGGGAGAATAGGCGAGCAGTTCTTC
-,TRBJ1-1,TRBV7-2,few,CASSLTGIEAFF,TGTGCCAGCAGCTTAACAGGGATCGAAGCTTTCTTT
-,TRBJ1-6,TRBV5-1,many,CASSTGNSPSPLNF,TGCGCCAGCAGCACCGGAAACAGTCCGTCACCCCTCAACTTT
TRBD1,TRBJ1-1,TRBV20-1,many,CSARLTGGGEAFF,TGCAGTGCTAGATTAACAGGGGGCGGAGAAGCTTTCTTT
-,TRBJ2-3,TRBV5-6,many,CASSSRIGDTQYF,TGTGCCAGCAGCTCGAGGATCGGGGATACGCAGTATTTT
-,TRBJ2-1,TRBV12-3/TRBV12-4,many,CASSLAGGAHYNEQFF,TGTGCCAGCAGTTTAGCGGGGGGCGCGCATTACAATGAGCAGTTCTTC
-,TRBJ1-1,TRBV28,many,CASRFEGGAFF,TGTGCCAGCAGGTTTGAGGGGGGAGCTTTCTTT
-,TRBJ2-1,TRBV20-1,many,CSAPGYNEQFF,TGCAGTGCGCCCGGGTACAATGAGCAGTTCTTC
TRBD2,TRBJ2-1,TRBV27,many,CASGSGRGNEQFF,TGTGCCAGCGGTAGCGGGAGAGGCAATGAGCAGTTCTTC
-,TRBJ2-7,TRBV20-1,many,CSARDPGALWEQYF,TGCAGTGCTAGAGACCCGGGGGCCCTCTGGGAGCAGTACTTC
TRBD1,TRBJ2-7,TRBV20-1,many,CSANLPGQRYEQYF,TGCAGTGCTAACCTTCCGGGACAGAGATACGAGCAGTACTTC
TRBD2,TRBJ2-7,TRBV4-2,many,CASSQYRAGASNEQYF,TGTGCCAGCAGCCAATATAGGGCGGGAGCATCCAACGAGCAGTACTTC
-,TRBJ2-7,TRBV20-1,many,CSARGQSLSHEQYF,TGCAGTGCTAGAGGACAGTCCTTGTCTCACGAGCAGTACTTC
-,TRBJ1-1,TRBV29-1,many,CSVEVGSYRGLNTEAFF,TGCAGCGTTGAGGTCGGGAGCTACCGGGGGCTAAACACTGAAGCTTTCTTT
-,TRBJ2-2,TRBV19,many,CASSIGRGELFF,TGTGCCAGTAGTATAGGGCGCGGGGAGCTGTTTTTT
-,TRBJ2-5,TRBV14,many,CASSQNQRETQYF,TGTGCCAGCAGCCAAAACCAAAGGGAGACCCAGTACTTC
-,TRBJ1-1,TRBV5-1,few,CASSRSGVEAFF,TGCGCCAGCAGCAGAAGCGGGGTTGAAGCTTTCTTT
-,TRBJ1-2,TRBV5-5,many,CASSLLIAGSDGYTF,TGTGCCAGCAGCTTGTTAATTGCAGGGTCGGATGGCTACACCTTC
TRBD1,TRBJ1-5,TRBV19,-,CASSIISGQGYQPQHF,TGTGCCAGTAGTATTATTTCGGGACAGGGGTATCAGCCCCAGCATTTT
TRBD1,TRBJ1-5,TRBV15,many,CATSTTGGTWQPQHF,TGTGCCACCAGCACGACAGGGGGCACGTGGCAGCCCCAGCATTTT
-,TRBJ1-1,TRBV6-5,many,CASSYSTPPTNTEAFF,TGTGCCAGCAGTTACTCGACACCACCTACGAACACTGAAGCTTTCTTT
-,TRBJ1-5,TRBV12-3/TRBV12-4,-,CASSASNQPQNF,TGTGCCAGCAGTGCTTCTAATCAGCCCCAGAATTTT
-,TRBJ2-1,TRBV5-5,few,CASSFGGTPYNEQFF,TGTGCCAGCAGCTTCGGCGGGACCCCCTACAATGAGCAGTTCTTC
TRBD1,TRBJ1-6,TRBV20-1,-,CSAREGGQINSPLNF,TGCAGTGCTAGGGAGGGGGGACAGATTAATTCACCCCTCAACTTT
-,TRBJ2-7,TRBV12-3/TRBV12-4,many,CASSLGGPADEQYF,TGTGCCAGCAGTTTAGGTGGGCCTGCTGACGAGCAGTACTTC
-,TRBJ2-1,TRBV5-5,many,CASSLRPTYNEQFF,TGTGCCAGCAGCTTGAGGCCTACCTACAATGAGCAGTTCTTC
-,TRBJ2-3,TRBV5-1,many,CASSPGEFFTDTQYF,TGCGCCAGCAGCCCCGGGGAATTTTTCACAGATACGCAGTATTTT
-,TRBJ1-2,TRBV25-1,many,CASSLERYGYTF,TGTGCCAGCAGTCTAGAACGGTATGGCTACACCTTC
-,TRBJ2-5,TRBV9,-,CASSVGGRETQYF,TGTGCCAGCAGCGTAGGGGGCCGGGAGACCCAGTACTTC
TRBD1,TRBJ1-5,TRBV20-1,many,CSASTGNSNQPQHF,TGCAGTGCTTCGACAGGGAATAGCAATCAGCCCCAGCATTTT
-,TRBJ1-1,TRBV5-5,-,CASSLEQAFTEAFF,TGTGCCAGCAGCTTGGAACAGGCTTTTACTGAAGCTTTCTTT
-,TRBJ2-4,TRBV15,many,CATSRDFLQGKNIQYF,TGTGCCACCAGCAGAGATTTTTTGCAAGGCAAAAACATTCAGTACTTC
-,TRBJ2-3,TRBV7-9,many,CASSLKPLSSASF,TGTGCCAGCAGCTTAAAGCCCCTTTCTAGCGCCAGTTTT
-,TRBJ2-1,TRBV12-3/TRBV12-4,many,CASSRPGRRGYNEQFF,TGTGCCAGCAGCAGACCGGGACGAAGAGGTTACAATGAGCAGTTCTTC